This T cell receptor (beta chain) was captured by sequencing in a study of blood T cell repertoires in COVID-19. Study-level background: The United States, Italy and Spain were the sources of the acute and convalescent COVID-19 samples. The analysed material was cDNA or gDNA that came from T cells, B-cell-depleted T cells, or PBMCs.

CDR1 is SGHDT and CDR2 is YYEEEE in the germline V gene. J was trimmed by 7 bases and V by 4 bases; bases with no gene match: 1. This CDR3 comprises 12 residues. In the study's own analysis: Amplified reference gene primers provided the basis for estimating nucleated cell counts. The table came from immunoSEQ multiplex PCR; TCRdb's copy has only in-frame clones and leaves some out. V and J calls and clone size come straight from that table; D and trimming were deduced from the DNA. The table records 95,000 to 150,000 clones, 70% to 90% of them present only once. The source material was peripheral blood. J is TRBJ1-2 and V is TRBV5-6, with TRBD1 matching over 10 bases. The sequence was collected from a middle-aged man with acute or convalescent COVID-19. CDR3 amino acids: CASSGQGVGYTF. The CDR3 DNA is TGTGCCAGCAGCGGACAGGGGGTTGGCTACACCTTC.